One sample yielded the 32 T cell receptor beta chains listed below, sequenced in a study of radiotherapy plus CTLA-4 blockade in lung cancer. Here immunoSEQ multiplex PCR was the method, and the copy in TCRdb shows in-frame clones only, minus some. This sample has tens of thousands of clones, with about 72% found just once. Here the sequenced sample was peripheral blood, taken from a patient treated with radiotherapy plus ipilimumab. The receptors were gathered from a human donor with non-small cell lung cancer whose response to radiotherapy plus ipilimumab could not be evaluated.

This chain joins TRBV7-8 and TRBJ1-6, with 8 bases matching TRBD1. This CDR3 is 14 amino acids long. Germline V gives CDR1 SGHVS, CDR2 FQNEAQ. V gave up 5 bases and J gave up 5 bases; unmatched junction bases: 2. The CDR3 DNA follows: TGTGCCAGCAGCCGGGACAGGAATAATTCACCCCTCCACTTT. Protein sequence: CASSRDRNNSPLHF.

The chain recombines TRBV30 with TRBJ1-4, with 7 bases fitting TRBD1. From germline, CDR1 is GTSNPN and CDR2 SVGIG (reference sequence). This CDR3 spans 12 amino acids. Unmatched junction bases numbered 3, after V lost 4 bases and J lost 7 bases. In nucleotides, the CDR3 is TGTGCCTGGAACACAGGGGTTGAAAAACTGTTTTTT. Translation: CAWNTGVEKLFF.

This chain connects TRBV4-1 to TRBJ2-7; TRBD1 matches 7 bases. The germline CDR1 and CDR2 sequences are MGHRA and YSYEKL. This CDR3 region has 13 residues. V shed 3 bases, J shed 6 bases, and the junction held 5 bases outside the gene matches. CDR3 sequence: CASSHPTGIEQYF. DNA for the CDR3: TGCGCCAGCAGCCACCCGACAGGGATCGAGCAGTACTTC.

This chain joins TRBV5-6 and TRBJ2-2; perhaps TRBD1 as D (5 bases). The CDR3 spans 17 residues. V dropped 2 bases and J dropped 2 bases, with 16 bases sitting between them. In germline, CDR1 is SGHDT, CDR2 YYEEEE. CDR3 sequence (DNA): TGTGCCAGCAGCTTTTTTTTCAGGGCCCCAAACACCGGGGAGCTGTTTTTT. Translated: CASSFFFRAPNTGELFF. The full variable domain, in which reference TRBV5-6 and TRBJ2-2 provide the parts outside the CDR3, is DAGVTQSPTHLIKTRGQQVTLRCSPKSGHDTVSWYQQALGQGPQFIFQYYEEEERQRGNFPDRFSGHQFPNYSSELNVNALLLGDSALYLCASSFFFRAPNTGELFFGEGSRLTVL.

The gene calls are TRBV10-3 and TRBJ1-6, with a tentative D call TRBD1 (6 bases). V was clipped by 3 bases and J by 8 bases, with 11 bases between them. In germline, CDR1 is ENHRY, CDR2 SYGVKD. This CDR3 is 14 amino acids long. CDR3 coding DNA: TGTGCCATCAGTGACAGGGGTTCGGATTCACCCCTCCACTTT. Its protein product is CAISDRGSDSPLHF.

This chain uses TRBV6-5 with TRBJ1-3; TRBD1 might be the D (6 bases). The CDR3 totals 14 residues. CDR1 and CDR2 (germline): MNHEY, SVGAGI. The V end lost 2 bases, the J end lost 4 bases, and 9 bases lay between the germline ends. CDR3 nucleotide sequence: TGTGCCAGCAGTTACGCAGGGACAGGAAACACCATATATTTT. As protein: CASSYAGTGNTIYF.

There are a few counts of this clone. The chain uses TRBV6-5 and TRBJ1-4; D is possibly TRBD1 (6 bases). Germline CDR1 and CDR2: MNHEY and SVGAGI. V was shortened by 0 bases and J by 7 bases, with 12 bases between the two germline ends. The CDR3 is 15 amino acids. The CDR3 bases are TGTGCCAGCAGTTACTCGATTCGAGGGGGTGAAAAACTGTTTTTT. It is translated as CASSYSIRGGEKLFF.

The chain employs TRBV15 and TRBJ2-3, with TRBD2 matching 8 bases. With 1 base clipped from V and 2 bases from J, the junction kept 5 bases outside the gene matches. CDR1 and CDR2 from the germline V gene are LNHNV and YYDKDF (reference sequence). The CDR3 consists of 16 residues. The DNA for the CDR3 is TGTGCCACCAGCAGAGGGGAAGCGGGGGACACAGATACGCAGTATTTT. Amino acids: CATSRGEAGDTDTQYF.

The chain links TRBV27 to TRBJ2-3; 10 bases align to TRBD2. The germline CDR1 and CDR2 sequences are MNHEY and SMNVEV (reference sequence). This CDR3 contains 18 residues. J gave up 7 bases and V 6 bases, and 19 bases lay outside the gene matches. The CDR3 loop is CASSPSTYSGGILHTQYF. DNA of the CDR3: TGTGCCAGCAGCCCGAGTACCTATAGCGGGGGGATTTTGCATACGCAGTATTTT.

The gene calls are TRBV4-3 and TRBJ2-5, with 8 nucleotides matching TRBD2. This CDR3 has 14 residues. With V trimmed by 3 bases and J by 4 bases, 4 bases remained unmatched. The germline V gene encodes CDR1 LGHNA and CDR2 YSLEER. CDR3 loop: CASSHGLAGETQYF. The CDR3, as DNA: TGCGCCAGCAGCCACGGACTAGCTGGAGAGACCCAGTACTTC.

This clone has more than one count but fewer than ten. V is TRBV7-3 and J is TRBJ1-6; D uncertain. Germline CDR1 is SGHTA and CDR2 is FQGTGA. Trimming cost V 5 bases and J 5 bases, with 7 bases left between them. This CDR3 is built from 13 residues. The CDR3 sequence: CASSRRDNSPLHF. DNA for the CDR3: TGTGCCAGCAGCCGACGGGATAATTCACCCCTCCACTTT.

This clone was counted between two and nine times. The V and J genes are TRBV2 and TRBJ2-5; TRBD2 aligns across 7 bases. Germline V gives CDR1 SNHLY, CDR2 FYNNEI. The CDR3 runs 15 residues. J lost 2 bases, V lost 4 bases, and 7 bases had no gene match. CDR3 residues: CASSAEGGVQETQYF. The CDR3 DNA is TGTGCCAGCAGTGCCGAGGGAGGGGTTCAAGAGACCCAGTACTTC.

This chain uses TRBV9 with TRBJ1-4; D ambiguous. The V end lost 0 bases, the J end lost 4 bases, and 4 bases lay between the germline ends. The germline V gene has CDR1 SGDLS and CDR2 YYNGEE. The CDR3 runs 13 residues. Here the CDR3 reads CASSVAVNEKLFF. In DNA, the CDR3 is TGTGCCAGCAGCGTAGCTGTTAATGAAAAACTGTTTTTT.

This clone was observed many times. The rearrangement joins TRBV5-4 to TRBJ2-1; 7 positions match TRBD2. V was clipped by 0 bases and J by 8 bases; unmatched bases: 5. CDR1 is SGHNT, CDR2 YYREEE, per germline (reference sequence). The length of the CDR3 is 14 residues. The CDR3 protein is CASSLETSRHEQFF. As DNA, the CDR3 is TGTGCCAGCAGCTTGGAGACTAGCCGACATGAGCAGTTCTTC.

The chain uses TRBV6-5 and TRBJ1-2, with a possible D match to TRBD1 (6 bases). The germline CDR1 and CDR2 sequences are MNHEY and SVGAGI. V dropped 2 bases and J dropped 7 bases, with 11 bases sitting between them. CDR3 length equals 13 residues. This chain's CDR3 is CASSYGRGSGYTF. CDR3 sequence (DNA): TGTGCCAGCAGTTACGGCAGGGGAAGTGGCTACACCTTC.

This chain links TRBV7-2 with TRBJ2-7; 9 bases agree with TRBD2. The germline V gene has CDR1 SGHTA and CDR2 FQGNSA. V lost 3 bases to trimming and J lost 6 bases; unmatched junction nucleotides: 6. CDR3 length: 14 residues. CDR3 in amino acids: CASSLAGGPGEQYF. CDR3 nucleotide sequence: TGTGCCAGCAGCTTGGCGGGGGGGCCGGGCGAGCAGTACTTC.

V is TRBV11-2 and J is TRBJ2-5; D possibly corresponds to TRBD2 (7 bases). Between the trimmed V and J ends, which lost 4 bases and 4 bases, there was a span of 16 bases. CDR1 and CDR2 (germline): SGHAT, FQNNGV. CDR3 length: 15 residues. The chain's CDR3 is CASSSDGGAIETQYF. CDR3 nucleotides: TGTGCCAGCAGCTCCGATGGGGGGGCTATAGAGACCCAGTACTTC. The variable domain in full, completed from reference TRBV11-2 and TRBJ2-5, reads EAGVAQSPRYKIIEKRQSVAFWCNPISGHATLYWYQQILGQGPKLLIQFQNNGVVDDSQLPKDRFSAERLKGVDSTLKIQPAKLEDSAVYLCASSSDGGAIETQYFGPGTRLLVL.

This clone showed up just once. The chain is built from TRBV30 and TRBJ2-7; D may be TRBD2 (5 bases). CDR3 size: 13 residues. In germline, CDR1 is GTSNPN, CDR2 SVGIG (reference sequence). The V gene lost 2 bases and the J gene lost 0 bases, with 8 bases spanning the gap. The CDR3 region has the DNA TGTGCCTGGAGTCGAGGGATCTCCTACGAGCAGTACTTC. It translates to CAWSRGISYEQYF. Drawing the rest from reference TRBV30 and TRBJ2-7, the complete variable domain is SQTIHQWPATLVQPVGSPLSLECTVEGTSNPNLYWYRQAAGRGLQLLFYSVGIGQISSEVPQNLSASRPQDRQFILSSKKLLLSDSGFYLCAWSRGISYEQYFGPGTRLTVT.

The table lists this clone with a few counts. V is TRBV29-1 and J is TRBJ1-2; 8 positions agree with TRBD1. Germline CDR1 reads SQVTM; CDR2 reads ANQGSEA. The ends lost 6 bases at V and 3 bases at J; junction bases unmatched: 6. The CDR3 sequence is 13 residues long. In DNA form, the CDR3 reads TGCAGCGTCCTACAGGGGGAGGACTATGGCTACACCTTC. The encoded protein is CSVLQGEDYGYTF.

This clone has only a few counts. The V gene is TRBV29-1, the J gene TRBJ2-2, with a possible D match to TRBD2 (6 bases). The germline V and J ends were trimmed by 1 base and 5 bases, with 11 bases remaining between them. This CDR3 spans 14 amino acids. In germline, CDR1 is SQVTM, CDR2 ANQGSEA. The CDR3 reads CSVEVSGGTGELFF. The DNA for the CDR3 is TGCAGCGTTGAAGTTTCCGGGGGTACCGGGGAGCTGTTTTTT.

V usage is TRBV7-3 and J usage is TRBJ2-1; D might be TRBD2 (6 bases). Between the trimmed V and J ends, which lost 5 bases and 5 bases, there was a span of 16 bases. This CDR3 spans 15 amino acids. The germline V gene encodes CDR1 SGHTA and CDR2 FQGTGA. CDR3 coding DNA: TGTGCCAGCAGCCCCCCGGGACTCGCCGACAATGAGCAGTTCTTC. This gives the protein CASSPPGLADNEQFF. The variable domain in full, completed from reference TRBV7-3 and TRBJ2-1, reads GAGVSQTPSNKVTEKGKYVELRCDPISGHTALYWYRQSLGQGPEFLIYFQGTGAADDSGLPNDRFFAVRPEGSVSTLKIQRTERGDSAVYLCASSPPGLADNEQFFGPGTRLTVL.

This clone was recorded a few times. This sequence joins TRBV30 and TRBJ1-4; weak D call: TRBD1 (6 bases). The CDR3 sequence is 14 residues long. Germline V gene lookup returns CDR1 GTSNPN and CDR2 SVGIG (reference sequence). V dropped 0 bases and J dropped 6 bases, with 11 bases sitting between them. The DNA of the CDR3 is TGTGCCTGGAGTGTTGGGACAACAGATGAAAAACTGTTTTTT. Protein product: CAWSVGTTDEKLFF.

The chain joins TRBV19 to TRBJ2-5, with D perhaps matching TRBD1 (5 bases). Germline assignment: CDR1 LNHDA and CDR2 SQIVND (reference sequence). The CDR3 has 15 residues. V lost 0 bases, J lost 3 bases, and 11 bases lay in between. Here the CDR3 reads CASSIDRASEETQYF. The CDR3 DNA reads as TGTGCCAGTAGTATAGACAGGGCTTCAGAAGAGACCCAGTACTTC.

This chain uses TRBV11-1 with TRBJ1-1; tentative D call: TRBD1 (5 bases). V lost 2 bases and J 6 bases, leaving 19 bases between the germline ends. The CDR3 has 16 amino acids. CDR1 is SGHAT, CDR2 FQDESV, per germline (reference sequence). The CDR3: CASSLRGMGIRAEAFF. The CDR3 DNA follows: TGTGCCAGCAGCTTACGGGGGATGGGAATTCGGGCTGAAGCTTTCTTT.

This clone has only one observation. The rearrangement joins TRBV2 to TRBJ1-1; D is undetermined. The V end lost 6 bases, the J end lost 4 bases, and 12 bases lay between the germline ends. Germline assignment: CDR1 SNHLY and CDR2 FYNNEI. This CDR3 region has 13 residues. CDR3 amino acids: CASSRVWSTEAFF. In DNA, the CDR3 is TGTGCCAGCAGCCGCGTGTGGAGCACTGAAGCTTTCTTT. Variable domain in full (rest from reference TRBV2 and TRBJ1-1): EPEVTQTPSHQVTQMGQEVILRCVPISNHLYFYWYRQILGQKVEFLVSFYNNEISEKSEIFDDQFSVERPDGSNFTLKIRSTKLEDSAMYFCASSRVWSTEAFFGQGTRLTVV.

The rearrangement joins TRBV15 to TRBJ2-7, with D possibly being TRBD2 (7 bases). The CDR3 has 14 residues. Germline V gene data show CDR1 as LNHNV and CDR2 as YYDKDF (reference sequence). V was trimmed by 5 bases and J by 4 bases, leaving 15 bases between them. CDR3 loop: CATSPGGGVYEQYF. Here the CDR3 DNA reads TGTGCCACCAGCCCGGGCGGGGGCGTGTACGAGCAGTACTTC.

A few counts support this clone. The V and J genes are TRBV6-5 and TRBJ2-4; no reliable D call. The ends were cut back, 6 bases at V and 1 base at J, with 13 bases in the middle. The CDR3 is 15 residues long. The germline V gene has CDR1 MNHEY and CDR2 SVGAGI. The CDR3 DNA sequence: TGTGCCAGCAGCCTTACGAGGTGGGCCAAAAACATTCAGTACTTC. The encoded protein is CASSLTRWAKNIQYF.

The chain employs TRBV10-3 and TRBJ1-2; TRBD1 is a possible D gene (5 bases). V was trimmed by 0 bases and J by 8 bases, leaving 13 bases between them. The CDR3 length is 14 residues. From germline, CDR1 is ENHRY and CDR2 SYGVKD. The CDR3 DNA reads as TGTGCCATCAGTGAGTCAAGATTCCAGGGCGGCTACACCTTC. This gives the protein CAISESRFQGGYTF.

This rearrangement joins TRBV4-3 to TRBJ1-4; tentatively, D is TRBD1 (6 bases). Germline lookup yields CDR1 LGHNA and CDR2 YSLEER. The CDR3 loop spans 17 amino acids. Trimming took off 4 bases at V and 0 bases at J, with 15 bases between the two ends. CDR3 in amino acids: CASSPRDNLATNEKLFF. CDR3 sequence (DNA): TGCGCCAGCAGCCCCCGGGACAACCTTGCAACTAATGAAAAACTGTTTTTT.

The CDR3 coding sequence is TGCGCCAGCAGCCAAGAATCAGGGTACTACAATGAGCAGTTCTTC. Translating gives CASSQESGYYNEQFF. The V and J genes are TRBV4-3 and TRBJ2-1, with D perhaps matching TRBD1 (5 bases). Trimming pared 0 bases from V and 3 bases from J, leaving 9 bases between. The CDR3 extends over 15 amino acids. In germline, CDR1 is LGHNA, CDR2 YSLEER.

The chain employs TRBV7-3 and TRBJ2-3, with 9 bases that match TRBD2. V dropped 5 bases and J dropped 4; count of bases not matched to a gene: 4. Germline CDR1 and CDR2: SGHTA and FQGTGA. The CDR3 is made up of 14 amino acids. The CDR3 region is CASSAGGPADTQYF. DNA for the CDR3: TGTGCCAGCAGCGCGGGGGGGCCCGCAGATACGCAGTATTTT.

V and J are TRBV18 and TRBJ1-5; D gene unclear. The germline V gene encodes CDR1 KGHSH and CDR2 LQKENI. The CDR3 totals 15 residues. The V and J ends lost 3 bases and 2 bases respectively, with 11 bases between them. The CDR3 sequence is CASSPQTAGNQPQHF. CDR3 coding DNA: TGTGCCAGCTCACCCCAAACGGCGGGCAATCAGCCCCAGCATTTT.